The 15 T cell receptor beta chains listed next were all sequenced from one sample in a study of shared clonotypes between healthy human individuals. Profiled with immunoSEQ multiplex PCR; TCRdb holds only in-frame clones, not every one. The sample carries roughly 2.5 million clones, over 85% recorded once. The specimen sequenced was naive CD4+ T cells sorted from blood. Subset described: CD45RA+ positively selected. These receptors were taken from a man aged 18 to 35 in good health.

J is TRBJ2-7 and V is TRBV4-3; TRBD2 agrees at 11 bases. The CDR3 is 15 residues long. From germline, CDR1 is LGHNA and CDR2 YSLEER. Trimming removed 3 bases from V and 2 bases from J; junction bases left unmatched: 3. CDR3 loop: CASSHGTSGTYEQYF. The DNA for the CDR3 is TGCGCCAGCAGCCACGGGACTAGCGGAACCTACGAGCAGTACTTC.

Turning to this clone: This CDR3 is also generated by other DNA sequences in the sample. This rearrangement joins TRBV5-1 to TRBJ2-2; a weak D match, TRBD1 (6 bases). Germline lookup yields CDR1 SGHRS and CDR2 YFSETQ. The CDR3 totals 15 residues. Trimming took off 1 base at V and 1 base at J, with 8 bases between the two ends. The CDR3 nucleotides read TGCGCCAGCAGCTTGAAGGGACAGAACACCGGGGAGCTGTTTTTT. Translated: CASSLKGQNTGELFF.

For the CDR3, the DNA is TGTGCCAGCAGCTGGGAACCCAGCACAGATACGCAGTATTTT. It translates to CASSWEPSTDTQYF. This chain joins TRBV7-2 and TRBJ2-3; no firm D call. CDR3 length equals 14 residues. Germline loops: CDR1 SGHTA, CDR2 FQGNSA. Trimming removed 4 bases from V and 0 bases from J, with 8 bases in between.

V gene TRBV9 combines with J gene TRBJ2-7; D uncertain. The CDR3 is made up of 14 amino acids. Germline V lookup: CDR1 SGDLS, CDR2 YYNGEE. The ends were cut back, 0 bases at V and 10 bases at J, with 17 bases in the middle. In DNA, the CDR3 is TGTGCCAGCAGCGTAGGCCAGGATTATTTCCCTCAGTACTTC. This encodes CASSVGQDYFPQYF.

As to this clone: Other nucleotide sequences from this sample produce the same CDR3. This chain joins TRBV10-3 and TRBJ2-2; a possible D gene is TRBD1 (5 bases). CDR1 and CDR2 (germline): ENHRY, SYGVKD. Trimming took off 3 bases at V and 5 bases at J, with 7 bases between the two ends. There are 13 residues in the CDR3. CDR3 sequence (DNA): TGTGCCATCAGTGAAGGGGTAACCGGGGAGCTGTTTTTT. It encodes CAISEGVTGELFF.

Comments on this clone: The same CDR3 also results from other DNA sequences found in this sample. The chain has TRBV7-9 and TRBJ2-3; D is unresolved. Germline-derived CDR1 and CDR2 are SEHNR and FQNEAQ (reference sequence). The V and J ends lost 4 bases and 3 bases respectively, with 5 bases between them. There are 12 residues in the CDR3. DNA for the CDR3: TGTGCCAGCAGCTCCGGGACAGATACGCAGTATTTT. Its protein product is CASSSGTDTQYF.

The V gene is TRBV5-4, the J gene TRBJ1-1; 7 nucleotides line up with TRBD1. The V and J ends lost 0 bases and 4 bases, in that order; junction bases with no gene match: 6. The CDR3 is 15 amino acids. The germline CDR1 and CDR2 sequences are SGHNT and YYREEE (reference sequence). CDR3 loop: CASSLDTGAATEAFF. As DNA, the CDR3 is TGTGCCAGCAGCTTGGACACAGGGGCGGCCACTGAAGCTTTCTTT.

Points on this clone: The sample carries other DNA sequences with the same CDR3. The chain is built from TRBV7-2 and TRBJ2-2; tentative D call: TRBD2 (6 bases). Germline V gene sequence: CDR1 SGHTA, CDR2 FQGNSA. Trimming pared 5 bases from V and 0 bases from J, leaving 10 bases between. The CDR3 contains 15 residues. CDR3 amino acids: CASSPGGANTGELFF. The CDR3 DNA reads TGTGCCAGCAGCCCCGGGGGAGCGAACACCGGGGAGCTGTTTTTT.

CDR3 nucleotides: TGTGCCAGCAGTGGGACAGGACCAAACACTGAAGCTTTCTTT. Translating gives CASSGTGPNTEAFF. V and J are TRBV25-1 and TRBJ1-1; TRBD1 aligns across 7 bases. Trimming took 4 bases from V and 2 from J; bases not matched to a gene: 4. In germline, CDR1 is MGHDK, CDR2 SYGVNS. The CDR3 runs 14 residues.

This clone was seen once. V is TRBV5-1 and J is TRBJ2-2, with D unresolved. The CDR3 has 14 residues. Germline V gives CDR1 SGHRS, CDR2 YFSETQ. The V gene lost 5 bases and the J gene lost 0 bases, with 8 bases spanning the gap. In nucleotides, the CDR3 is TGCGCCAGCAGTCACGGGTCGAACACCGGGGAGCTGTTTTTT. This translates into CASSHGSNTGELFF.

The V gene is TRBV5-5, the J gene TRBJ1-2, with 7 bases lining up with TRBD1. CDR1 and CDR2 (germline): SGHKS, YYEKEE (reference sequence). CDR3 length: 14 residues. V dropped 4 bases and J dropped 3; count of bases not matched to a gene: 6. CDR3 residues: CASSRARGDYGYTF. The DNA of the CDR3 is TGTGCCAGCAGCCGCGCCAGGGGGGACTATGGCTACACCTTC. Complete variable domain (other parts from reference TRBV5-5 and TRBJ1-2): DAGVTQSPTHLIKTRGQQVTLRCSPISGHKSVSWYQQVLGQGPQFIFQYYEKEERGRGNFPDRFSARQFPNYSSELNVNALLLGDSALYLCASSRARGDYGYTFGSGTRLTVV.

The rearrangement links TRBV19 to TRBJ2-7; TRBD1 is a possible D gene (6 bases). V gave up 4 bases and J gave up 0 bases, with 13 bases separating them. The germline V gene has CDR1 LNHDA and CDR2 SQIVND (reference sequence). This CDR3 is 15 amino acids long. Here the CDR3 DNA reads TGTGCCAGTAGTAGCTCAGGGGCGAGCTCCTACGAGCAGTACTTC. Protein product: CASSSSGASSYEQYF.

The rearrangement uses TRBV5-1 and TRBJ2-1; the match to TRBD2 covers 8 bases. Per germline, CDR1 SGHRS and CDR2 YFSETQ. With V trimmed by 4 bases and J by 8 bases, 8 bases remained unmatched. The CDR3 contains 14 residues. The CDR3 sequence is CASSPGTRGDEQFF. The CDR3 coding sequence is TGCGCCAGCAGCCCGGGGACTAGGGGGGATGAGCAGTTCTTC. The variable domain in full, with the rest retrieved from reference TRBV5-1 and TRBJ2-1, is KAGVTQTPRYLIKTRGQQVTLSCSPISGHRSVSWYQQTPGQGLQFLFEYFSETQRNKGNFPGRFSGRQFSNSRSEMNVSTLELGDSALYLCASSPGTRGDEQFFGPGTRLTVL.

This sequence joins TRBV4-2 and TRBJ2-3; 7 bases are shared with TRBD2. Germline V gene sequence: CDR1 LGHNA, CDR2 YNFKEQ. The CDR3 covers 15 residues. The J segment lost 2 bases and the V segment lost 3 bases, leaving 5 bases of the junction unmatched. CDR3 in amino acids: CASSQLAEITDTQYF. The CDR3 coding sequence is TGTGCCAGCAGCCAGCTAGCGGAAATCACAGATACGCAGTATTTT.

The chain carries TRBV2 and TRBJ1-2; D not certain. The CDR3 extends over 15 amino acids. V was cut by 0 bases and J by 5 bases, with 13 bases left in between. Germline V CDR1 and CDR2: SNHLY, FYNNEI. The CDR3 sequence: CASSEAGGRRYGYTF. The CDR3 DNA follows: TGTGCCAGCAGTGAAGCGGGCGGGCGGCGGTATGGCTACACCTTC.